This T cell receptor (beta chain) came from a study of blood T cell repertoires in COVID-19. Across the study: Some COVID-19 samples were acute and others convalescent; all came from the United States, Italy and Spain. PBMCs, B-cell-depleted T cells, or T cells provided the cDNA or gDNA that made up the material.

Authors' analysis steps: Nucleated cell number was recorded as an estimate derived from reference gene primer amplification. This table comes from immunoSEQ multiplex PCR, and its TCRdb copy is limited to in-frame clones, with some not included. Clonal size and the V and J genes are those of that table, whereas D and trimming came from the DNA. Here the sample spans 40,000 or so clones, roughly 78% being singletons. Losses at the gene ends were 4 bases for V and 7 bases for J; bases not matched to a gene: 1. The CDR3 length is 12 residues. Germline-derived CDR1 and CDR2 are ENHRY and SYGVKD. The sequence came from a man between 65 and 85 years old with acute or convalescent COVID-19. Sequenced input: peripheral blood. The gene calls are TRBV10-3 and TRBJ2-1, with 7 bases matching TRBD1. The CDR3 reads CAISGTGNEQFF. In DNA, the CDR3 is TGTGCCATCAGTGGGACAGGTAATGAGCAGTTCTTC.